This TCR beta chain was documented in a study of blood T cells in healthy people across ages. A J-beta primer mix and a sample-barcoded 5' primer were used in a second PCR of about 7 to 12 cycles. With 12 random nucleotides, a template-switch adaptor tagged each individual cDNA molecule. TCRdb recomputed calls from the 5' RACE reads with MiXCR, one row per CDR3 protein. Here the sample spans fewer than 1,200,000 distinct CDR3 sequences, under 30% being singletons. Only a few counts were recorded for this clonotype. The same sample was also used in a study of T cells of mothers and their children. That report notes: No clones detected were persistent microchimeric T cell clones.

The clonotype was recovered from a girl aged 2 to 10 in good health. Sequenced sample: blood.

The CDR3 DNA is TGTGCCAGCAGCCTCCACTCCGGGACAGGGAATGAAAAACTGTTTTTT. Translating it yields CASSLHSGTGNEKLFF. The chain couples TRBV11-3 to TRBJ1-4; 9 positions agree with TRBD1. V gave up 5 bases and J gave up 5 bases; unmatched junction bases: 9. The CDR3 is made up of 16 amino acids. Germline V gene sequence: CDR1 SGHNT, CDR2 YENEEA.